The rows below give T cell receptor beta chains drawn from one sample of a study of blood T cell repertoires in COVID-19. Assay used: immunoSEQ multiplex PCR; TCRdb lists only in-frame clones, some missing. The data contain about 140,000 clones, around 82% of them singletons. Sequencing was done on a sample of peripheral blood. The origin of the receptors is a woman aged 60-70 years with acute or convalescent COVID-19. Each CDR3 is given with its conserved first and last residue. D genes are given only for firm matches. Size is omitted from some rows. Given values are once, few, many or a class for expanded clones.

len: 14
v_gene: TRBV6-6
abundance: .
j_gene: TRBJ1-1
d_gene: .
CDR3nt: TGTGCCAGCAGTTACTCGTCCGGGGACACTGAAGCTTTCTTT
CDR3aa: CASSYSSGDTEAFF

len: 15
v_gene: TRBV24-1
abundance: .
j_gene: TRBJ2-5
d_gene: TRBD2
CDR3nt: TGTGCCACCAGTCATCTAGCGGGAGTTGTGGAGACCCAGTACTTC
CDR3aa: CATSHLAGVVETQYF

len: 16
v_gene: TRBV3-1/TRBV3-2
abundance: once
j_gene: TRBJ1-6
d_gene: .
CDR3nt: TGTGCCAGCAGCCAAGAGAGAGGAGGGTCCTTACCGCCCCTCCACTTT
CDR3aa: CASSQERGGSLPPLHF

len: 15
v_gene: TRBV19
abundance: once
j_gene: TRBJ2-1
d_gene: .
CDR3nt: TGTGCCAGTAGGACCGATGGGCAGTTCTACAATGAGCAGTTCTTC
CDR3aa: CASRTDGQFYNEQFF

len: 15
v_gene: TRBV10-3
abundance: .
j_gene: TRBJ1-1
d_gene: TRBD1
CDR3nt: TGTGCCATCAGTGAGTCGGACAGGATTAACACTGAAGCTTTCTTT
CDR3aa: CAISESDRINTEAFF

len: 14
v_gene: TRBV14
abundance: .
j_gene: TRBJ2-1
d_gene: .
CDR3nt: TGTGCCAGCAGCCAATGGCAGGGTATGAATGAGCAGTTCTTC
CDR3aa: CASSQWQGMNEQFF

len: 15
v_gene: TRBV2
abundance: .
j_gene: TRBJ2-7
d_gene: .
CDR3nt: TGTGCCAGCAGTGAAACCGGGAACTCATACTACGAGCAGTACTTC
CDR3aa: CASSETGNSYYEQYF

len: 15
v_gene: TRBV11-2
abundance: .
j_gene: TRBJ2-1
d_gene: .
CDR3nt: TGTGCCAGCAGCTTAGATATGGGCAGATACAATGAGCAGTTCTTC
CDR3aa: CASSLDMGRYNEQFF

len: 13
v_gene: TRBV5-6
abundance: .
j_gene: TRBJ1-3
d_gene: .
CDR3nt: TGTGCCAGCAGCTCTGGGCCGCGGGACACCATATATTTT
CDR3aa: CASSSGPRDTIYF

len: 16
v_gene: TRBV9
abundance: .
j_gene: TRBJ1-1
d_gene: TRBD1
CDR3nt: TGTGCCAGCAGCGGAGACAGGGAATCGTTTGACACTGAAGCTTTCTTT
CDR3aa: CASSGDRESFDTEAFF

len: 17
v_gene: TRBV4-1
abundance: .
j_gene: TRBJ1-2
d_gene: TRBD1
CDR3nt: TGCGCCAGCAGCCAAGATGTACAGGGGCGGGGTAACTATGGCTACACCTTC
CDR3aa: CASSQDVQGRGNYGYTF

len: 14
v_gene: TRBV7-3
abundance: .
j_gene: TRBJ2-5
d_gene: .
CDR3nt: TGTGCCAGCAGCTTAGGGGCCGGGGGTGAGACCCAGTACTTC
CDR3aa: CASSLGAGGETQYF

len: 15
v_gene: TRBV18
abundance: .
j_gene: TRBJ2-7
d_gene: .
CDR3nt: TGTGCCAGCTCACCTGTGGAGGTGGGGATTTACGAGCAGTACTTC
CDR3aa: CASSPVEVGIYEQYF

len: 16
v_gene: TRBV6-1
abundance: .
j_gene: TRBJ2-2
d_gene: TRBD2
CDR3nt: TGTGCCAGCAGTCAAGTTAGCGGGAGAGGCACCGGGGAGCTGTTTTTT
CDR3aa: CASSQVSGRGTGELFF

len: 15
v_gene: TRBV4-3
abundance: .
j_gene: TRBJ2-1
d_gene: TRBD2
CDR3nt: TGCGCCAGCAGCCAAGAAGCCTCTCGGGGGGAGCGGGAGTTCTTC
CDR3aa: CASSQEASRGEREFF

len: 15
v_gene: TRBV11-2
abundance: .
j_gene: TRBJ2-5
d_gene: .
CDR3nt: TGTGCCAGCAGCTTAGATCTCGGACAGCAAGAGACCCAGTACTTC
CDR3aa: CASSLDLGQQETQYF

len: 17
v_gene: TRBV15
abundance: .
j_gene: TRBJ2-2
d_gene: TRBD1
CDR3nt: TGTGCCACCAGCAGAGGAGTGGGACAGGGAAACACCGGGGAGCTGTTTTTT
CDR3aa: CATSRGVGQGNTGELFF

len: 19
v_gene: TRBV30
abundance: .
j_gene: TRBJ2-1
d_gene: .
CDR3nt: TGTGCCTGGAGTCCGGGGGTAGCGGTGACTCCCCGCTCCTACAATGAGCAGTTCTTC
CDR3aa: CAWSPGVAVTPRSYNEQFF

len: 14
v_gene: TRBV30
abundance: once
j_gene: TRBJ2-1
d_gene: TRBD2
CDR3nt: TGTGCCTGGAAAACTAGCGGGAGGGCAGGTGAGCAGTTCTTC
CDR3aa: CAWKTSGRAGEQFF

len: 15
v_gene: TRBV19
abundance: .
j_gene: TRBJ2-5
d_gene: TRBD2
CDR3nt: TGTGCCAGTAGTAAAGACGGGGGGTACCAAGAGACCCAGTACTTC
CDR3aa: CASSKDGGYQETQYF

len: 15
v_gene: TRBV7-2
abundance: once
j_gene: TRBJ1-4
d_gene: TRBD1
CDR3nt: TGTGCCAGCAGCTTAGGCGGACAGGGTTTGGAAAAACTGTTTTTT
CDR3aa: CASSLGGQGLEKLFF

len: 19
v_gene: TRBV18
abundance: .
j_gene: TRBJ2-2
d_gene: TRBD1
CDR3nt: TGTGCCAGTCCGGGGAATGTTAGAACGGGACAGGGAGACACCGGGGAGCTGTTTTTT
CDR3aa: CASPGNVRTGQGDTGELFF

len: 17
v_gene: TRBV30
abundance: .
j_gene: TRBJ2-3
d_gene: TRBD2
CDR3nt: TGTGCCTGGAGTCCGGATCCAGGACTAGCGGCTCGCGATACGCAGTATTTT
CDR3aa: CAWSPDPGLAARDTQYF

len: 17
v_gene: TRBV3-1/TRBV3-2
abundance: .
j_gene: TRBJ2-3
d_gene: TRBD2
CDR3nt: TGTGCCAGCAGCCCACGGACTAGCGGGAGAGTAGGAGATACGCAGTATTTT
CDR3aa: CASSPRTSGRVGDTQYF

len: 15
v_gene: TRBV12-5
abundance: few
j_gene: TRBJ1-2
d_gene: TRBD1
CDR3nt: TGTGCTAGTGGTTTGGAAGGGGGCGGTATATCGGCCTACACCTTC
CDR3aa: CASGLEGGGISAYTF

len: 16
v_gene: TRBV28
abundance: few
j_gene: TRBJ2-7
d_gene: .
CDR3nt: TGTGCCAGCAGTTTGCCGGGCGGGTGGCCCTCCTACGAGCAGTACTTC
CDR3aa: CASSLPGGWPSYEQYF

len: 18
v_gene: TRBV19
abundance: .
j_gene: TRBJ2-1
d_gene: TRBD2
CDR3nt: TGTGCCAGTAGTATTGGACCTTTGGCGGGAGGCTCCTACAATGAGCAGTTCTTC
CDR3aa: CASSIGPLAGGSYNEQFF

len: 18
v_gene: TRBV28
abundance: .
j_gene: TRBJ1-5
d_gene: .
CDR3nt: TGTGCCAGCAGTTTAAGGGGAGGAGGACGCTATAGCAATCAGCCCCAGCATTTT
CDR3aa: CASSLRGGGRYSNQPQHF

len: 13
v_gene: TRBV30
abundance: .
j_gene: TRBJ2-7
d_gene: .
CDR3nt: TGTGCCTGGGACTCAGGGGCCAACTACGAGCAGTACTTC
CDR3aa: CAWDSGANYEQYF

len: 12
v_gene: TRBV28
abundance: .
j_gene: TRBJ1-5
d_gene: .
CDR3nt: TGTGCCAGCAGTTTCGGGTACCAGCCCCAGCATTTT
CDR3aa: CASSFGYQPQHF

len: 15
v_gene: TRBV7-2
abundance: .
j_gene: TRBJ2-7
d_gene: TRBD2
CDR3nt: TGTGCCAGCAGCCCCTCTAGCGGGAGAACCTACGAGCAGTACTTC
CDR3aa: CASSPSSGRTYEQYF

len: 12
v_gene: TRBV2
abundance: .
j_gene: TRBJ1-4
d_gene: .
CDR3nt: TGTGCCAGCTGGGGGGTTAGGGAAAAACTGTTTTTT
CDR3aa: CASWGVREKLFF

len: 14
v_gene: TRBV27
abundance: .
j_gene: TRBJ1-2
d_gene: .
CDR3nt: TGTGCCAGCAGGAACAGGGCGAATAACTATGGCTACACCTTC
CDR3aa: CASRNRANNYGYTF

len: 15
v_gene: TRBV7-3
abundance: .
j_gene: TRBJ1-1
d_gene: .
CDR3nt: TGTGCCAGCAGCTTAGGCGGGGGCATGAACACTGAAGCTTTCTTT
CDR3aa: CASSLGGGMNTEAFF

len: 15
v_gene: TRBV9
abundance: .
j_gene: TRBJ2-5
d_gene: TRBD2
CDR3nt: TGTGCCAGCAGCGTAGCCCTAGCGGGGCAAGAGACCCAGTACTTC
CDR3aa: CASSVALAGQETQYF

len: 15
v_gene: TRBV5-1
abundance: .
j_gene: TRBJ1-1
d_gene: .
CDR3nt: TGCGCCAGCAGCTTGGACGGGGTAATTGACACTGAAGCTTTCTTT
CDR3aa: CASSLDGVIDTEAFF

len: 16
v_gene: TRBV6-2/TRBV6-3
abundance: .
j_gene: TRBJ2-1
d_gene: .
CDR3nt: TGTGCCAGCAGTTCCGCCATGGTGGTAGCGCTAAATGAGCAGTTCTTC
CDR3aa: CASSSAMVVALNEQFF

len: 15
v_gene: TRBV19
abundance: .
j_gene: TRBJ2-1
d_gene: .
CDR3nt: TGTGCCAGTAGTATCGGACAGTACTCCTACAATGAGCAGTTCTTC
CDR3aa: CASSIGQYSYNEQFF

len: 13
v_gene: TRBV28
abundance: .
j_gene: TRBJ1-4
d_gene: .
CDR3nt: TGTGCCAGCAGGGGGGGAACTAATGAAAAACTGTTTTTT
CDR3aa: CASRGGTNEKLFF

len: 16
v_gene: TRBV7-8
abundance: .
j_gene: TRBJ2-6
d_gene: TRBD1
CDR3nt: TGTGCCAGCAGGTCACAGGGGGCGCTAGGGGCCAACGTCCTGACTTTC
CDR3aa: CASRSQGALGANVLTF

len: 16
v_gene: TRBV5-1
abundance: .
j_gene: TRBJ1-1
d_gene: .
CDR3nt: TGCGCCAGCAGCTTGGGTCACAGCCTTGAAGTCACTGAAGCTTTCTTT
CDR3aa: CASSLGHSLEVTEAFF

len: 15
v_gene: TRBV13
abundance: once
j_gene: TRBJ1-5
d_gene: TRBD1
CDR3nt: TGTGCCAGCAGCTTAGGGGGACAGGGCAATCAGCCCCAGCATTTT
CDR3aa: CASSLGGQGNQPQHF

len: 14
v_gene: TRBV3-1/TRBV3-2
abundance: .
j_gene: TRBJ2-7
d_gene: .
CDR3nt: TGTGCCAGCAGCCAAGGGAGGAACAACTACGAGCAGTACTTC
CDR3aa: CASSQGRNNYEQYF

len: 15
v_gene: TRBV28
abundance: once
j_gene: TRBJ2-7
d_gene: TRBD2
CDR3nt: TGTGCCAGCAGTCGGTCCAGCGGGAACTCCTACGAGCAGTACTTC
CDR3aa: CASSRSSGNSYEQYF

len: 13
v_gene: TRBV6-2/TRBV6-3
abundance: .
j_gene: TRBJ1-2
d_gene: .
CDR3nt: TGTGCCAGCAGTAGGGGTCCTAACTATGGCTACACCTTC
CDR3aa: CASSRGPNYGYTF